This T cell receptor (beta chain) was observed in a study of blood T cell repertoires in COVID-19. Study background: Donors in the United States, Italy and Spain gave samples during acute or convalescent COVID-19.

Data came from immunoSEQ multiplex PCR; TCRdb stores just in-frame clones and leaves some out. Among about 100,000 clones listed, around 87% were seen once. CDR3 size: 14 residues. J lost 8 bases, V lost 4 bases, and 6 bases had no gene match. Looked up from germline, CDR1 is SGHRS and CDR2 is YFSETQ. The receptor was isolated from a woman aged 25-40 years with acute or convalescent COVID-19. The sample was peripheral blood. The chain uses TRBV5-1 and TRBJ2-1; 10 bases match TRBD1. Here the CDR3 DNA reads TGCGCCAGCAGCGCTGGACAGGGGGAAGATGAGCAGTTCTTC. Its protein is CASSAGQGEDEQFF.